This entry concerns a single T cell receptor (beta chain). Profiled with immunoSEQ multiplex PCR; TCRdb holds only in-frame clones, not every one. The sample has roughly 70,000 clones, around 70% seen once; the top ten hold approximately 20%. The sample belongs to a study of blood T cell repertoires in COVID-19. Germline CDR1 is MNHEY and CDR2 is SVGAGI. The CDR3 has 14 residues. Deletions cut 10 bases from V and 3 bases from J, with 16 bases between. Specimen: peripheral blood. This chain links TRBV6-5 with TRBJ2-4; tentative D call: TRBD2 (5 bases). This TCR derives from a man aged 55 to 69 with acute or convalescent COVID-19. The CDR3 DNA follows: TGTGCCACCTCCCGGGAATTAGACAAAAACATTCAGTACTTC. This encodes CATSRELDKNIQYF.